The 14 T cell receptor beta chains in this list originate from one sample, sequenced in a study of blood T cell repertoires in COVID-19 (dated by TCRdb to 2020 to 2021). The receptor library was made with the immunoSEQ multiplex PCR assay. What TCRdb holds here is the immuneACCESS table cut down to in-frame rearrangements. Part of the clones is not present; checked against another copy, under half of the missing clones reflect an unresolved V gene, and the others are unexplained. This sample holds about 97,000 clones; around 90% were observed only once. The ten biggest clones cover around 5% of the sample. The material sequenced was peripheral blood. These receptors were taken from a woman in her 50s with COVID-19, enrolled during active disease.

CDR3 in amino acids: CASSNLQGGGYTF. The CDR3 region has the DNA TGTGCCAGCAGCAACCTACAGGGCGGTGGCTACACCTTC. The rearrangement joins TRBV13 to TRBJ1-2; maybe TRBD1 (6 bases). This CDR3 has 13 amino acids. The V end was cut by 5 bases, the J end by 7 bases, with 14 bases between. The germline V gene encodes CDR1 PRHDT and CDR2 FYEKMQ (reference sequence).

This clone has just one count. The chain employs TRBV6-2 or TRBV6-3 and TRBJ2-7; TRBD1 might be the D (6 bases). CDR3 size: 17 residues. Germline V gene lookup returns CDR1 MNHEY and CDR2 SVGEGT. V was trimmed by 2 bases and J by 0 bases, leaving 17 bases between them. DNA for the CDR3: TGTGCCAGCAGTTACCCGAGGACAGCTGGGAGCTCCTACGAGCAGTACTTC. This translates into CASSYPRTAGSSYEQYF.

This clone was picked up one time. The gene calls are TRBV7-9 and TRBJ2-2; 8 positions match TRBD1. CDR1 is SEHNR and CDR2 is FQNEAQ in the germline V gene (reference sequence). The CDR3 extends over 15 amino acids. J was trimmed by 6 bases and V by 3 bases; bases with no gene match: 6. CDR3 nucleotides: TGTGCCAGCAGCTTCGGACAGGGAGTCGCCGGGGAGCTGTTTTTT. Its protein is CASSFGQGVAGELFF.

The chain carries TRBV11-3 and TRBJ2-7, with a possible D match to TRBD1 (5 bases). The CDR3 has 15 residues. The ends were cut back, 5 bases at V and 2 bases at J, with 16 bases in the middle. Germline V lookup: CDR1 SGHNT, CDR2 YENEEA. CDR3 coding DNA: TGTGCCAGCAGCGACCACCAGGGTTCCACCTACGAGCAGTACTTC. It translates to CASSDHQGSTYEQYF. The whole variable domain, filled in from reference TRBV11-3 and TRBJ2-7, reads EAGVVQSPRYKIIEKKQPVAFWCNPISGHNTLYWYLQNLGQGPELLIRYENEEAVDDSQLPKDRFSAERLKGVDSTLKIQPAELGDSAVYLCASSDHQGSTYEQYFGPGTRLTVT.

This chain links TRBV5-6 with TRBJ1-6; no reliable D call. The CDR3 is made up of 15 amino acids. Deletions cut 7 bases from V and 7 bases from J, with 18 bases between. Germline CDR1 reads SGHDT; CDR2 reads YYEEEE. The CDR3 region is CASEEAGFRNSPLHF. The CDR3 DNA reads as TGTGCCAGCGAGGAGGCGGGTTTTCGAAATTCACCCCTCCACTTT.

V gene TRBV6-2 or TRBV6-3 combines with J gene TRBJ2-5; D perhaps matches TRBD2 (7 bases). The CDR3 has 13 residues. Germline values: CDR1 MNHEY, CDR2 SVGEGT. The ends were cut back, 4 bases at V and 5 bases at J, with 11 bases in the middle. The CDR3 sequence: CASSLGGRETQYF. DNA for the CDR3: TGTGCCAGCAGTTTGGGGGGGCGGGAGACCCAGTACTTC.

This chain connects TRBV2 to TRBJ2-5; perhaps TRBD1 as D (5 bases). V was cut by 8 bases and J by 0 bases, with 10 bases left in between. CDR1 and CDR2 from the germline V gene are SNHLY and FYNNEI. There are 13 residues in the CDR3. CDR3 protein: CASGAGYQETQYF. Written as DNA, the CDR3 is TGTGCCAGCGGGGCAGGGTACCAAGAGACCCAGTACTTC.

The V and J genes are TRBV7-9 and TRBJ2-1, with D possibly matching TRBD1 (6 bases). The CDR3 is 19 amino acids. Trimming cost V 3 bases and J 7 bases, with 28 bases left between them. The germline V gene encodes CDR1 SEHNR and CDR2 FQNEAQ (reference sequence). This CDR3 is CASSFITGYPTGTHNEQFF. In DNA form, the CDR3 reads TGTGCCAGCAGCTTTATAACAGGGTACCCTACTGGGACCCATAATGAGCAGTTCTTC.

The chain links TRBV2 to TRBJ2-3; weak D call: TRBD2 (7 bases). Per the germline V gene, CDR1 is SNHLY and CDR2 is FYNNEI. The CDR3 is 14 amino acids. V dropped 7 bases and J dropped 4 bases, with 15 bases sitting between them. The CDR3 is CASNAGARADTQYF. CDR3 DNA sequence: TGTGCCAGCAATGCGGGGGCTCGGGCAGATACGCAGTATTTT.

In this sample, this clone turned up a few times. This sample also contains other DNA sequences that code for the same CDR3. The rearrangement links TRBV11-2 to TRBJ1-1, with TRBD1 identical over 9 bases. The V gene's germline CDR1 is SGHAT and CDR2 FQNNGV. Trimming at V came to 5 bases and at J to 1 base, leaving 2 bases not matched to a gene. The CDR3 runs to 14 residues. CDR3 DNA sequence: TGTGCCAGCAGCCCGGGACAGGGGAACACTGAAGCTTTCTTT. This codes for CASSPGQGNTEAFF.

DNA for the CDR3: TGTGCCAGCAGCCTCCGGGACAGGTACTCTGGAAACACCATATATTTT. Translating gives CASSLRDRYSGNTIYF. The chain employs TRBV5-5 and TRBJ1-3, with 8 bases fitting TRBD1. The CDR3 spans 16 residues. V lost 4 bases, J lost 0 bases, and 6 bases stayed unmatched. Germline V CDR1 and CDR2: SGHKS, YYEKEE (reference sequence).

V and J are TRBV3-1 (or the pseudogene TRBV3-2) and TRBJ2-1; TRBD2 matches 10 bases. The CDR3 is 15 amino acids. The V segment lost 4 bases and the J segment 5 bases; nucleotides outside the gene matches: 5. Germline V gene lookup returns CDR1 LGHDT and CDR2 YNNKEL (reference sequence). CDR3 in amino acids: CASSPLAGTNNEQFF. The CDR3 bases are TGTGCCAGCAGCCCACTAGCGGGGACGAACAATGAGCAGTTCTTC.

J is TRBJ2-1 and V is TRBV14; 8 nucleotides agree with TRBD1. The CDR3 consists of 18 residues. CDR1 and CDR2 from the germline V gene are SGHDN and FVKESK. Trimming at V came to 1 base and at J to 8 bases, leaving 16 bases not matched to a gene. The CDR3 sequence: CASSQANTWTGMWDEQFF. The CDR3 nucleotides read TGTGCCAGCAGCCAAGCCAACACTTGGACAGGGATGTGGGATGAGCAGTTCTTC.

This rearrangement joins TRBV6-5 to TRBJ1-1; TRBD1 might be the D (5 bases). The CDR3 sequence is 13 residues long. The germline gives CDR1 MNHEY, CDR2 SVGAGI. The V and J ends lost 10 bases and 0 bases respectively, with 12 bases between them. DNA of the CDR3: TGTGCCAACACACAGGTCCTGAACACTGAAGCTTTCTTT. Protein product: CANTQVLNTEAFF.